This paragraph covers one T cell receptor (beta chain) sequence. Method: immunoSEQ multiplex PCR; TCRdb's copy keeps in-frame clones and lacks some. The sample lists some 2,000,000 clones, around 95% occurring once. The record originates from a study of shared clonotypes between healthy human individuals. Unmatched junction bases numbered 7, after V lost 2 bases and J lost 6 bases. This CDR3 region has 16 residues. CDR1 is MNHEY, CDR2 SVGAGI, per germline. Sequenced material: naive CD4+ T cells sorted from blood. The subset: CD45RA+ positively selected. J is TRBJ2-1 and V is TRBV6-5; 10 positions agree with TRBD2. The source is a man between 18 and 35 years old in good health. CDR3 residues: CASSYIRAGGINEQFF. CDR3 DNA sequence: TGTGCCAGCAGTTACATAAGAGCGGGAGGGATCAATGAGCAGTTCTTC.